This T cell receptor beta chain was recorded in a study of graft-versus-host responses after intestinal transplantation. Study context: Recipients obtained multivisceral, liver-intestinal, or isolated intestinal transplants. Anti-thymocyte globulin was used for induction in all recipients, who then took tacrolimus and steroids for approximately 3 years.

Unmatched junction bases numbered 6, after V lost 0 bases and J lost 6 bases. Per the germline V gene, CDR1 is LNHNV and CDR2 is YYDKDF (reference sequence). The CDR3 has 16 amino acids. Measured with immunoSEQ multiplex PCR; TCRdb has only the in-frame clones, and not every one. The top ten hold around 14% of the sample, which has some 14,000 clones, around two fifths seen once. Study-wide results and caveats: GvH clones occurred in recipient marrow; some first appeared in ileum or blood.

CFSE-labeled responder cells (around 200,000) were plated with around 200,000 irradiated, violet-dye-labeled stimulator cells. A sort after the reaction isolated proliferating CFSE-low CD3+CD4+ and CD3+CD8+ responders. This sequence was found in a human patient who received an intestinal transplant. The chain is built from TRBV15 and TRBJ2-3; 10 bases are a match to TRBD2. The input for sequencing was alloreactive CD8+ T cells from a mixed lymphocyte reaction culture, taken before intestinal transplant. The subset is: CFSE-low proliferating T cells sorted from approximately six-day pre-transplant mixed lymphocyte reaction (GvH or HvG direction). The CDR3 protein is CATSRESAGGGDTQYF. For the CDR3, the DNA is TGTGCCACCAGCAGAGAATCAGCGGGAGGGGGTGATACGCAGTATTTT.